The rows below give T cell receptor beta chains drawn from one sample of a study of glioma-infiltrating T cells. TCRdb re-called the multiplex PCR reads with MiXCR, one entry per CDR3 protein. In the table there are approximately 400,000 distinct CDR3 sequences, 41% of which are singletons. The sample consisted of glioma tissue, nonneoplastic brain tissue, or PBMCs (not recorded which). The receptor source for this set is a human donor with low-grade glioma or glioblastoma, undergoing nonglioma brain surgery, or in good health (not recorded which). The CDR3 runs from the conserved cysteine through the conserved F or W. D genes are given only for firm matches. For some rows the clone size is stated as once, few or many, or as a class when expanded; others skip it.

cdr3_aa cdr3_nt clone_size j_call v_call d_call
CASSQKRENSYEQYF TGTGCCAGCAGTCAAAAGCGGGAGAACTCCTACGAGCAGTACTTC NA TRBJ2-7 TRBV27 TRBD2
CASSFPGTSVYEQYF TGTGCCAGCAGCTTCCCTGGGACTAGCGTATACGAGCAGTACTTC once TRBJ2-7 TRBV7-2 TRBD2
CSARKRYSSYNEQFF TGCAGTGCTAGGAAACGGTACAGCTCCTACAATGAGCAGTTCTTC many TRBJ2-1 TRBV20-1 NA
CASTLVSGSYNEQFF TGTGCCAGCACCCTGGTCAGCGGGTCCTACAATGAGCAGTTCTTC NA TRBJ2-1 TRBV12-3/TRBV12-4 NA
CASSLTEGNEQFF TGTGCCAGCAGTCTTACCGAGGGCAATGAGCAGTTCTTC many TRBJ2-1 TRBV6-1 NA
CASNPYVLRGPSNTGELFF TGTGCCAGCAACCCATACGTTCTAAGGGGACCGTCGAACACCGGGGAGCTGTTTTTT few TRBJ2-2 TRBV7-9 NA
CASSRGTLKETQYF TGCGCCAGCAGCAGAGGGACACTCAAAGAGACCCAGTACTTC NA TRBJ2-5 TRBV5-1 NA
CASGGTGFNEKLFF TGTGCCAGCGGGGGTACAGGGTTTAATGAAAAACTGTTTTTT NA TRBJ1-4 TRBV28 NA
CASSFVTSGYRTDTQYF TGTGCCAGCAGTTTCGTCACTAGCGGGTACCGCACAGATACGCAGTATTTT many TRBJ2-3 TRBV28 TRBD2
CASSHGTVLSYEQYF TGCGCCAGCAGCCACGGGACAGTCCTTTCCTACGAGCAGTACTTC NA TRBJ2-7 TRBV5-1 TRBD1
CASSTGTGSYNEQFF TGTGCCAGCAGCACCGGGACAGGCTCCTACAATGAGCAGTTCTTC few TRBJ2-1 TRBV6-1 TRBD1
CSARDHPGAGRETQYF TGCAGTGCTAGAGATCACCCGGGGGCGGGGAGAGAGACCCAGTACTTC NA TRBJ2-5 TRBV20-1 NA
CASSYGQGGANVLTF TGTGCCAGCAGTTACGGACAGGGTGGGGCCAACGTCCTGACTTTC NA TRBJ2-6 TRBV6-5 TRBD1
CASSFMQGSYVQYF TGTGCCAGCAGTTTCATGCAGGGGAGCTACGTGCAGTACTTC NA TRBJ2-7 TRBV27 NA
CASSRAAGVETGELFF TGTGCCAGCAGCCGGGCAGCGGGAGTAGAGACCGGGGAGCTGTTTTTT few TRBJ2-2 TRBV7-2 TRBD2
CASSLTPVGSTLNEQFF TGTGCCAGCAGCTTAACGCCCGTGGGCTCTACCCTCAATGAGCAGTTCTTC NA TRBJ2-1 TRBV11-2 NA
CASSQERDSRDYEQYF TGCGCCAGCAGCCAAGAAAGGGACTCGCGGGATTACGAGCAGTACTTC NA TRBJ2-7 TRBV7-9 NA
CSAPAGLRGPYQETQYF TGCAGTGCACCAGCGGGCCTCAGGGGGCCCTACCAAGAGACCCAGTACTTC NA TRBJ2-5 TRBV20-1 TRBD1
CSASWDTRTDTQYF TGCAGTGCTAGTTGGGACACCCGCACAGATACGCAGTATTTT few TRBJ2-3 TRBV20-1 NA
CASSPRYFTDTQYF TGTGCCAGCAGCCCCAGATACTTCACAGATACGCAGTATTTT many TRBJ2-3 TRBV6-2/TRBV6-3 NA
CASSVEQGSEQFF TGTGCCAGCAGCGTAGAACAGGGGAGTGAGCAGTTCTTC NA TRBJ2-1 TRBV9 TRBD1
CASRRGLSRESSTQYF TGTGCCAGCAGACGAGGCTTGTCCAGGGAATCAAGTACGCAGTATTTT NA TRBJ2-3 TRBV27 NA
CASSESPQETQYF TGTGCCAGCAGCGAATCCCCCCAAGAGACCCAGTACTTC once TRBJ2-5 TRBV3-1 NA
CASSYGDRRDPYEQCF TGTGCCAGCAGTTACGGGGACAGGCGAGACCCCTACGAGCAGTGCTTC NA TRBJ2-7 TRBV6-5 TRBD1
CSARGSYLSYNEQFF TGCAGTGCTAGAGGCAGCTATCTCTCCTACAATGAGCAGTTCTTC NA TRBJ2-1 TRBV20-1 NA
CASKAQGASNYGYTF TGTGCCAGCAAGGCGCAGGGGGCTTCGAACTATGGCTACACCTTC few TRBJ1-2 TRBV27 TRBD1
CASSRMVSGVSQDTQYF TGTGCTAGCAGTCGCATGGTGTCAGGGGTTTCCCAAGATACGCAGTATTTT few TRBJ2-3 TRBV7-6 NA
CASSQPDRAINYGYTF TGTGCCAGCAGCCAACCAGACAGGGCTATAAACTATGGCTACACCTTC few TRBJ1-2 TRBV14 TRBD1
CASKGLAGVREQYF TGCGCCAGCAAGGGACTAGCGGGAGTTCGGGAGCAGTACTTC NA TRBJ2-7 TRBV5-1 TRBD2
CASGQTTRNQPQHF TGCGCCAGCGGCCAAACGACGAGAAATCAGCCCCAACATTTT NA TRBJ1-5 TRBV4-1 NA
CASSKRTSTDTQYF TGTGCCAGCAGCAAAAGGACTAGCACAGATACGCAGTATTTT many TRBJ2-3 TRBV6-2/TRBV6-3 NA
CASSSRQGLAGANVLTF TGTGCCTCCAGCTCTAGGCAGGGTCTCGCTGGGGCCAACGTCCTGACTTTC NA TRBJ2-6 TRBV15 NA
CASSPDRDAEAFF TGTGCCAGCAGCCCAGACAGGGACGCTGAAGCTTTCTTT NA TRBJ1-1 TRBV7-6 TRBD1
CSASHRRDGDQPQHF TGCAGTGCTAGCCACCGTCGGGACGGTGATCAGCCCCAGCATTTT NA TRBJ1-5 TRBV20-1 NA
CASSLTSGTSSYNEQFF TGCGCCAGCAGCTTAACTAGCGGGACTAGCTCCTACAATGAGCAGTTCTTC few TRBJ2-1 TRBV4-1 TRBD2
CASSPGTGAFEQYF TGTGCCAGCAGTCCCGGGACAGGGGCTTTCGAGCAGTACTTC few TRBJ2-7 TRBV28 TRBD1
CASSLAGLAGGYQQYF TGTGCCAGCAGCTTAGCGGGACTAGCGGGAGGCTACCAGCAGTACTTC NA TRBJ2-5 TRBV7-2 TRBD2
CASSLGQVPYEQYF TGCGCCAGCAGCTTGGGACAGGTTCCCTACGAGCAGTACTTC few TRBJ2-7 TRBV5-1 NA
CASSSTGTGLEEQYF TGTGCCAGCAGCTCCACCGGGACAGGATTGGAGGAGCAGTACTTC few TRBJ2-7 TRBV7-3 TRBD1
CASSGRAAEAFF TGTGCCAGTAGTGGGCGGGCGGCTGAAGCTTTCTTT few TRBJ1-1 TRBV19 NA
CASSLTSQAGETQYF TGTGCCAGCAGCTTAACGTCCCAGGCGGGAGAGACCCAGTACTTC NA TRBJ2-5 TRBV7-3 NA
CASSLNPESSYNEQFF TGCGCCAGCAGCCTGAACCCTGAGAGCTCCTACAATGAGCAGTTCTTC many TRBJ2-1 TRBV4-3 NA
CSESSGRSYEQYF TGCAGTGAGTCTAGCGGGAGATCCTACGAGCAGTACTTC NA TRBJ2-7 TRBV20-1 TRBD2
CSARLAEASSSYEQYF TGCAGTGCTAGACTAGCGGAAGCATCGTCCTCCTACGAGCAGTACTTC few TRBJ2-7 TRBV20-1 TRBD2
CAGQVVPNTEAFF TGTGCCGGACAAGTAGTCCCGAACACTGAAGCTTTCTTT few TRBJ1-1 TRBV2 NA
CASSPGTSGIYNEQFF TGTGCCAGCAGTCCGGGGACTAGCGGGATATACAATGAGCAGTTCTTC many TRBJ2-1 TRBV27 TRBD2
CSARPPEAAEAFF TGCAGTGCTAGACCCCCGGAGGCCGCTGAAGCTTTCTTT few TRBJ1-1 TRBV20-1 NA
CASSYSGVWDSYGYTF TGTGCCAGCAGTTACTCTGGGGTTTGGGACAGCTATGGCTACACCTTC many TRBJ1-2 TRBV6-5 TRBD1
CSARSRGGWISDTEAFF TGCAGTGCTAGATCGCGGGGGGGATGGATCTCCGACACTGAAGCTTTCTTT few TRBJ1-1 TRBV20-1 NA
CASSAARTGEAFF TGTGCCAGTAGTGCAGCAAGGACAGGTGAAGCTTTCTTT NA TRBJ1-1 TRBV19 TRBD1
CASSPFGTGVNNEQFF TGTGCCAGCAGCCCATTCGGGACAGGGGTTAACAATGAGCAGTTCTTC many TRBJ2-1 TRBV6-1 TRBD1
CASSSGPSYYGYTF TGTGCCAGCAGTTCCGGGCCGTCATACTATGGCTACACCTTC few TRBJ1-2 TRBV28 NA
CASRASGSGETQYF TGTGCCAGCAGGGCTAGCGGGAGCGGAGAGACCCAGTACTTC many TRBJ2-5 TRBV25-1 TRBD2